This note documents a single TCR beta chain sequence. The authors' processing: Nucleated cell number was recorded as an estimate derived from reference gene primer amplification. Profiled with immunoSEQ multiplex PCR; TCRdb holds only in-frame clones, not every one. V, J and clone size were drawn from that table, and D and trimming were deduced from the DNA. Of 120,000 or so clones in the sample, about 79% were seen once. This sample stems from a study of blood T cell repertoires in COVID-19. At the level of the study: Both acute and convalescent COVID-19 samples were obtained from the United States, Italy and Spain. Sources were T cells, B-cell-depleted T cells, or PBMCs; the material itself was cDNA or gDNA.

V dropped 7 bases and J dropped 5 bases, with 14 bases sitting between them. Germline values: CDR1 MNHEY, CDR2 SVGAGI. The CDR3 consists of 13 residues. The specimen was peripheral blood. The clonotype was recovered from a woman older than 75 with active or convalescent COVID-19. The chain joins TRBV6-5 to TRBJ2-5; the D is unclear. The CDR3 DNA sequence: TGTGCCAGCAAAATGAGCTCGAGGGAGACCCAGTACTTC. It specifies CASKMSSRETQYF.